This T cell receptor (beta chain) was obtained from a study of T cell responses to AZD1222 COVID-19 vaccine. Background on the study: Analyses pooled second doses at about 4 or about 12 weeks.

Repertoires were generated with immunoSEQ multiplex PCR, while TCRdb's copy carries only in-frame clones and drops some. The sample shows fewer than 150,000 clones, about 90% of them seen only once. This CDR3 has 13 amino acids. CDR1 and CDR2 (germline): MNHEY, SMNVEV (reference sequence). Trimming removed 7 bases from V and 4 bases from J; junction bases left unmatched: 6. Note on this clone: Its antigen is as yet unknown.

Study-level results: Clonal diversity was possibly underestimated; the donors were predominantly white British and more often female. Vaccine-associated CD4 TCRs ranged over spike, dominating at 160-218 and 743-854.

This rearrangement joins TRBV27 to TRBJ1-2; 7 bases are shared with TRBD1. This material consisted of peripheral blood, taken on day 0 of AZD1222 vaccination. The receptor was isolated from an adult in good health. CDR3 protein: CASKLTGVYGYTF. The CDR3 bases are TGTGCCAGCAAGCTTACAGGGGTCTATGGCTACACCTTC.